A single count supports the clone carrying this T cell receptor (beta chain). Its matching antigen is unknown. Using immunoSEQ multiplex PCR, the repertoire was profiled, and TCRdb retains in-frame clones only, with some absent. This sample has about 2 million clones, with around 95% found just once. CDR1 and CDR2 from the germline V gene are MNHNY and SVGAGI (reference sequence). Trimming pared 0 bases from V and 11 bases from J, leaving 17 bases between. This CDR3 is built from 14 residues. This entry is derived from a study of shared clonotypes between healthy human individuals. Looking at the study overall: The donor pool was made up of a couple of women and a few men aged 18 to 49.

Study results and caveats: A handful of donors shared 4.5% to 6.5% of their naive CD4 clonotypes. Clonotypes shared by all four donors outscored non-shared clonotypes in generation probability.

V gene TRBV6-6 combines with J gene TRBJ2-7; unclear D gene. This clonotype was sampled from a man between 18 and 35 years old in good health. The material sequenced was naive CD4+ T cells sorted from blood. The subset is: CD45RA+ positively selected. The CDR3 sequence is CASSYSQATSRKYF. CDR3 in DNA: TGTGCCAGCAGTTACTCGCAGGCAACGAGCAGGAAGTACTTC.